The 13 T cell receptor beta chains in this list originate from one sample, sequenced in a study of post-analysis software for immune sequencing data. Study-wide results and caveats: Controls showed lower frequencies than patients for 4 or 5 TRBV segments, and TRBV5-6, TRBV5-1 and TRBV20-1 were among these.

These TCRs are of unknown antigen specificity. Tagging with unique molecular identifiers was a feature of the TCR beta cDNA libraries. Each CDR3 protein gets one entry after TCRdb re-called the PCR reads with MiXCR. The table lists approximately 570,000 distinct CDR3 sequences, roughly 46% of them singletons, with under 2% in the top ten. The sequenced material came from blood. The receptor source for this set is a girl aged 10-17 years with multiple sclerosis.

The chain carries TRBV12-3 or TRBV12-4 and TRBJ1-2, with 7 bases that match TRBD1. The junction had 8 bases not matched to a gene; V was cut back by 7 bases and J by 6 bases. The CDR3 has 13 amino acids. The CDR3 is CASTETGFNGYTF. In DNA, the CDR3 is TGTGCCAGCACCGAGACAGGGTTCAATGGCTACACCTTC.

V is TRBV12-3 or TRBV12-4 and J is TRBJ2-1; 9 bases map to TRBD2. V was clipped by 3 bases and J by 5 bases; unmatched bases: 2. The CDR3 is made up of 14 amino acids. The CDR3 nucleotides are TGTGCCAGCAGTTTGCGACTAGCGGACAATGAGCAGTTCTTC. Amino acid sequence: CASSLRLADNEQFF.

This clonotype was counted a few times. The chain employs TRBV12-3 or TRBV12-4 and TRBJ2-7, with D maybe TRBD1 (6 bases). The germline V and J ends were trimmed by 7 bases and 0 bases, with 16 bases remaining between them. This CDR3 comprises 15 residues. For the CDR3, the DNA is TGTGCCAGCACCCCACCCGGGACACACTCCTACGAGCAGTACTTC. Translating it yields CASTPPGTHSYEQYF.

Only a few counts were recorded for this clonotype. The chain combines TRBV12-3 or TRBV12-4 with TRBJ2-7, with TRBD1 identical over 11 bases. Trimming cost V 3 bases and J 3 bases; bases outside gene matches: 7. This CDR3 region has 16 residues. CDR3 region: CASSFNWDRGNYEQYF. CDR3 DNA sequence: TGTGCCAGCAGTTTCAATTGGGACAGGGGGAACTACGAGCAGTACTTC.

This chain uses TRBV6-1 with TRBJ1-2; D gene unclear. V was pared by 2 bases and J by 7 bases, with 11 bases between. The CDR3 loop spans 13 amino acids. Germline V lookup: CDR1 MNHNS, CDR2 SASEGT. CDR3 DNA sequence: TGTGCCAGCAGTGAACCCTTTACGAGTGGCTACACCTTC. It translates to CASSEPFTSGYTF.

The V call is TRBV6-5, the J call TRBJ2-7; D may be TRBD2 (5 bases). Per the germline V gene, CDR1 is MNHEY and CDR2 is SVGAGI. The CDR3 consists of 12 residues. Trimming took off 2 bases at V and 6 bases at J, with 8 bases between the two ends. CDR3 sequence: CASSYGGGEQYF. For the CDR3, the DNA is TGTGCCAGCAGTTACGGAGGCGGCGAGCAGTACTTC.

The table lists this clonotype with a few counts. The rearrangement links TRBV4-1 to TRBJ2-7; 7 bases fit TRBD2. From germline, CDR1 is MGHRA and CDR2 YSYEKL. V was clipped by 1 base and J by 4 bases; unmatched bases: 7. This CDR3 contains 15 residues. The CDR3 coding sequence is TGCGCCAGCAGCCAAGTGGCCGCGGGAGTTTACGAGCAGTACTTC. Amino acids: CASSQVAAGVYEQYF.

V is TRBV7-2 and J is TRBJ2-7; 15 positions agree with TRBD2. The V gene's germline CDR1 is SGHTA and CDR2 FQGNSA. After removal of 3 bases from V and 5 bases from J, the junction contained 11 bases not matched to a gene. This CDR3 is 18 amino acids long. CDR3 region: CASSFGLAGGPLFHEQYF. CDR3 DNA: TGTGCCAGCAGCTTCGGACTAGCGGGAGGGCCGTTATTCCACGAGCAGTACTTC.

The J gene is TRBJ1-4, the V gene TRBV4-2, with D perhaps matching TRBD1 (5 bases). The V gene's germline CDR1 is LGHNA and CDR2 YNFKEQ. V lost 2 bases, J lost 13 bases, and 20 bases lay in between. The CDR3 has 15 amino acids. As DNA, the CDR3 is TGTGCCAGCAGCCAAAAGACAGACCACCAAAGCGTACTGTTTTTT. Its protein is CASSQKTDHQSVLFF.

This clonotype appeared a few times. This chain uses TRBV5-6 with TRBJ2-7, with no clear D. Deletions cut 4 bases from V and 1 base from J, with 12 bases between. Germline V lookup: CDR1 SGHDT, CDR2 YYEEEE. The CDR3 is 14 amino acids. CDR3 in amino acids: CASSGWARSYEQYF. The CDR3 DNA sequence: TGTGCCAGCAGCGGGTGGGCGAGGTCCTACGAGCAGTACTTC.

The rearrangement uses TRBV5-6 and TRBJ2-7; the D gene is possibly TRBD2 (5 bases). Germline assignment: CDR1 SGHDT and CDR2 YYEEEE. The CDR3 is made up of 15 amino acids. The V and J ends lost 5 bases and 1 base respectively, with 16 bases between them. The CDR3 DNA reads TGTGCCAGCAGTCGTGAAGGGAGTAGGTCCTACGAGCAGTACTTC. It specifies CASSREGSRSYEQYF.

This clonotype was observed once. V gene TRBV5-1 combines with J gene TRBJ2-1; D may be TRBD1 or TRBD2 (5 bases each). Germline-derived CDR1 and CDR2 are SGHRS and YFSETQ. Trimming shortened V by 2 bases and J by 0 bases, and 24 bases separated the two germline ends. This CDR3 has 20 residues. The chain's CDR3 is CASSFGMQGPGYISYNEQFF. DNA for the CDR3: TGCGCCAGCAGCTTCGGGATGCAGGGCCCGGGTTATATCTCCTACAATGAGCAGTTCTTC.

CDR3 loop: CASSQTAGSNEQFF. Written as DNA, the CDR3 is TGTGCCAGCAGCCAGACAGCGGGATCTAATGAGCAGTTCTTC. The chain uses TRBV11-2 and TRBJ2-1, with TRBD2 matching over 7 bases. The CDR3 totals 14 residues. V was clipped by 5 bases and J by 7 bases; unmatched bases: 8. Germline values: CDR1 SGHAT, CDR2 FQNNGV.